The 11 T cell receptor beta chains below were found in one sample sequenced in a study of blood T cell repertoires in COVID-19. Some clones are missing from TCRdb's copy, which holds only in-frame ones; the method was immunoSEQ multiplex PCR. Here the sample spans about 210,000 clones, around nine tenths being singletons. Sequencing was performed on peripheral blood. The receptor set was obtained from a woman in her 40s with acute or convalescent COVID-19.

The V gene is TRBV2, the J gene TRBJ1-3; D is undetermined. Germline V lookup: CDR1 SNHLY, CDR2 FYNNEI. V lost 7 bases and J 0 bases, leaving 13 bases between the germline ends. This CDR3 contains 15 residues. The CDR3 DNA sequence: TGTGCCAGCACGAGGGAAGGGCACTCTGGAAACACCATATATTTT. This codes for CASTREGHSGNTIYF. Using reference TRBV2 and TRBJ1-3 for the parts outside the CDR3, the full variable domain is EPEVTQTPSHQVTQMGQEVILRCVPISNHLYFYWYRQILGQKVEFLVSFYNNEISEKSEIFDDQFSVERPDGSNFTLKIRSTKLEDSAMYFCASTREGHSGNTIYFGEGSWLTVV.

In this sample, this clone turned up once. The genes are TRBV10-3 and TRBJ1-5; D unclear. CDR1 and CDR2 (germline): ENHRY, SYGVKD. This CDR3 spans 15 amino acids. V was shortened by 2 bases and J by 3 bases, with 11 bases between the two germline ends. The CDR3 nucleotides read TGTGCCATCAGTGAGCCAGGTATCCTCAATCAGCCCCAGCATTTT. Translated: CAISEPGILNQPQHF.

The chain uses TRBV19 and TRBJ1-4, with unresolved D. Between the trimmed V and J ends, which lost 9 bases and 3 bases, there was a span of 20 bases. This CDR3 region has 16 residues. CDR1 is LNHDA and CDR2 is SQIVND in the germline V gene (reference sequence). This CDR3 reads CARTQPTGRANEKLFF. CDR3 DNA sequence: TGTGCCAGAACACAACCCACCGGGAGGGCTAATGAAAAACTGTTTTTT.

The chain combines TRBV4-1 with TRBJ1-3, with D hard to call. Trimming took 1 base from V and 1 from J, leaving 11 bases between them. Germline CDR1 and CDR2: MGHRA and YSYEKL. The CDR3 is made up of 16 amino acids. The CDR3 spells CASSQAIQTSGNTIYF. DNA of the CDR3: TGCGCCAGCAGCCAAGCGATTCAGACTTCTGGAAACACCATATATTTT.

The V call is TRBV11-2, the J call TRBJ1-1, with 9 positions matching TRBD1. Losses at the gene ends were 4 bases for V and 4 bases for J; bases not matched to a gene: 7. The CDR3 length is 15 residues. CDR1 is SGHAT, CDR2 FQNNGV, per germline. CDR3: CASSSGQGSFTEAFF. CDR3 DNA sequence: TGTGCCAGCAGCTCGGGACAGGGATCTTTCACTGAAGCTTTCTTT.

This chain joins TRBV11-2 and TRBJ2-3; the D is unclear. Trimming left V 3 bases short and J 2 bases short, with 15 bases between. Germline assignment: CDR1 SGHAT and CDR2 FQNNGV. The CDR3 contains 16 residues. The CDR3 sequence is CASSLALVGYTDTQYF. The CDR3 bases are TGTGCCAGCAGCTTGGCCCTAGTAGGTTACACAGATACGCAGTATTTT.

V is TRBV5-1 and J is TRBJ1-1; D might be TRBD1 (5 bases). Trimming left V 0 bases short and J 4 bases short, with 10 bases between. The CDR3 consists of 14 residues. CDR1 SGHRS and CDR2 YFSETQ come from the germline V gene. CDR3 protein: CASSLAGSGTEAFF. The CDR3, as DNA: TGCGCCAGCAGCTTGGCAGGGTCTGGCACTGAAGCTTTCTTT.

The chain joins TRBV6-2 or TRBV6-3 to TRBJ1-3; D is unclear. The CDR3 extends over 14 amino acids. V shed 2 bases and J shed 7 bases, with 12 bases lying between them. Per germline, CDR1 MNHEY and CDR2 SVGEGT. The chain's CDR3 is CASSYRGSGNTIYF. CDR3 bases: TGTGCCAGCAGTTACCGGGGTAGCGGGAACACCATATATTTT.

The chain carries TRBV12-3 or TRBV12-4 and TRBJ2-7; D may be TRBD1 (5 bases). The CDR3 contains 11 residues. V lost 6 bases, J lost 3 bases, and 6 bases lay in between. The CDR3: CASSQGYEQYV. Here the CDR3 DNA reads TGTGCCAGCAGCCAGGGCTACGAGCAGTACGTC.

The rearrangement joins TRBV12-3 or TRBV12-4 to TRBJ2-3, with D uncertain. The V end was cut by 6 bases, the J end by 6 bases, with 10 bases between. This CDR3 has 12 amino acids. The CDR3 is CASSATRDTQYF. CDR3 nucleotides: TGTGCCAGCAGCGCTACCCGGGATACGCAGTATTTT.

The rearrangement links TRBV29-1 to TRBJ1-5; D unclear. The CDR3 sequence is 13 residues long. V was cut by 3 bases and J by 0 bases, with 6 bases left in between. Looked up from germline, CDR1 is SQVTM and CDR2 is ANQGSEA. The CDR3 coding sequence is TGCAGCGTTGAGTCAGATAGCAATCAGCCCCAGCATTTT. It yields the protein CSVESDSNQPQHF. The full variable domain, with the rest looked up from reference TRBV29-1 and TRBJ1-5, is SAVISQKPSRDICQRGTSLTIQCQVDSQVTMMFWYRQQPGQSLTLIATANQGSEATYESGFVIDKFPISRPNLTFSTLTVSNMSPEDSSIYLCSVESDSNQPQHFGDGTRLSIL.